The source of this T cell receptor (beta chain) is a study of shared clonotypes between healthy human individuals. Germline V gene data show CDR1 as MNHNY and CDR2 as SVGAGI (reference sequence). This CDR3 has 14 amino acids. V was shortened by 6 bases and J by 2 bases, with 11 bases between the two germline ends. TCRdb's table, derived via immunoSEQ multiplex PCR, lists solely in-frame clones and lacks some. The data show about 1.9 million clones, 90% to 95% seen once. Positively selected for CCR7, the CD45RO-negative cells used as naive CD8 cells excluded terminally differentiated effector memory CD45RA+ cells. General observations from the study: How much donors shared clonotypes was expected to be affected by sequencing depth. It was the non-shared clonotypes that had lower generation probabilities than clonotypes shared by all four donors.

This clone was seen just once. Its target is unknown. The chain has TRBV6-6 and TRBJ1-3; D remains ambiguous. The specimen sequenced was naive CD8+ T cells from PBMCs. The clonotype originates from a man aged 18 to 30 in good health. Some clones in this sample may be carry-over from other donors' samples. CDR3 amino acids: CASSPFGTGNTIYF. The DNA of the CDR3 is TGTGCCAGCAGCCCCTTCGGCACTGGAAACACCATATATTTT.